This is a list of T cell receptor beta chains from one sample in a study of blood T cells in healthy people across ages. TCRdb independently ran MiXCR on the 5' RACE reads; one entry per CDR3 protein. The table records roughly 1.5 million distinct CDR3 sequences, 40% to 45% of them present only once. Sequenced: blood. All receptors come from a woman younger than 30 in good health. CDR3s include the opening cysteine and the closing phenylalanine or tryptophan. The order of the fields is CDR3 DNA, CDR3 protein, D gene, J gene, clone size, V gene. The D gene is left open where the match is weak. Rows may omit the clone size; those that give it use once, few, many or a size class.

TGTGCCACCAGTGATGTGGGGGACAGTAAAGAGACCCAGTACTTC CATSDVGDSKETQYF TRBD1 TRBJ2-5 . TRBV24-1
TGTGCCAGCAGCTGGTACCATGAGCAGTTCTTC CASSWYHEQFF . TRBJ2-1 . TRBV7-2
TGTGCCACCAGTGATCGGACAATGAACACCGGGGAGCTGTTTTTT CATSDRTMNTGELFF . TRBJ2-2 . TRBV24-1
TGTGCCGTCACCGACAGCTACGAGCAGTACTTC CAVTDSYEQYF . TRBJ2-7 . TRBV6-2/TRBV6-3
TGTGCCAGCAGCTTCCCCCTTAGCGGGGATTCCTACAATGAGCAGTTCTTC CASSFPLSGDSYNEQFF TRBD2 TRBJ2-1 . TRBV7-9
TGTGCCAGCAGGGGACAGGCTAATAATTCACCCCTCCACTTT CASRGQANNSPLHF TRBD1 TRBJ1-6 few TRBV6-5
TGTGCCATCAGTGAACTAGCGGGGGGATGGACAGATACGCAGTATTTT CAISELAGGWTDTQYF TRBD2 TRBJ2-3 . TRBV10-3
TGCGCCAGCAGCTCAGGGGCAAAAGAAAAACTGTTTTTT CASSSGAKEKLFF . TRBJ1-4 . TRBV5-1
TGCAGTGCTCCAGAGCCCAGGACCAACACTGAAGCTTTCTTT CSAPEPRTNTEAFF . TRBJ1-1 . TRBV20-1
TGTGCCAGCAGCTTGGAGTCAGTTAGCACAGATACGCAGTATTTT CASSLESVSTDTQYF . TRBJ2-3 . TRBV5-5
TGTGCCAGCAGTGGGGGGGATGTTGATACGCAGTATTTT CASSGGDVDTQYF TRBD2 TRBJ2-3 . TRBV6-2/TRBV6-3
TGTGCCAGCAGTGAAGGGTTGATAGGGGGCACAGATACGCAGTATTTT CASSEGLIGGTDTQYF . TRBJ2-3 . TRBV2
TGTGCCATCAGTGAGAGACAGGGGAGGAACTATGGCTACACCTTC CAISERQGRNYGYTF TRBD1 TRBJ1-2 few TRBV10-3
TGTGCCAGCGGCCCTCGACTAGCGGGAGGATACAATGAGCAGTTCTTC CASGPRLAGGYNEQFF TRBD2 TRBJ2-1 . TRBV9
TGTGCCAGCAGTGCAAACCCAGGCGGCTACGAGCAGTACTTC CASSANPGGYEQYF . TRBJ2-7 . TRBV12-3/TRBV12-4
TGTGCCAGCAGTTTCCGTCGCTGGCGGGGTTACAATGAGCAGTTCTTC CASSFRRWRGYNEQFF . TRBJ2-1 few TRBV28
TGTGCCAGCAGTTTAAGCAGGGGCCAGTTCTTC CASSLSRGQFF . TRBJ2-1 few TRBV28
TGTGCCAGCAGTGGATGGACTAGTAGGAATGAGCAGTTCTTC CASSGWTSRNEQFF TRBD2 TRBJ2-1 few TRBV27
TGTGCCAGCAGTGAAGGAGGGGGCCTCCTACAGCCCCAGCATTTT CASSEGGGLLQPQHF TRBD1 TRBJ1-5 . TRBV6-1
TGTGCCAGCAGCAGTCGGACAGGCCCCACCGGGGAGCTGTTTTTT CASSSRTGPTGELFF TRBD1 TRBJ2-2 few TRBV3-1
TGCAGTAGTGGAGGGACCTACAATGAGCAGTTCTTC CSSGGTYNEQFF . TRBJ2-1 few TRBV20-1
TGTGCCAGCAAAAAACGGGGAGACCGATCCCAAGAGACCCAGTACTTC CASKKRGDRSQETQYF . TRBJ2-5 . TRBV6-2/TRBV6-3
TGTGCCAGCACTCCCGGGACGGCAGACAATGAGCTGTTCTTC CASTPGTADNELFF . TRBJ2-1 . TRBV2